This entry describes one T cell receptor (beta chain). Its antigen is still unknown. Unrecorded immune exposure was likely among donors, who were nominally healthy when sampled. The CDR3 covers 16 residues. V was clipped by 0 bases and J by 2 bases; unmatched bases: 7. Germline V gene data show CDR1 as SGHRS and CDR2 as YFSETQ. This record belongs to a study of cytomegalovirus exposure and HLA in healthy donors. Background on the study: Unique TCRs from HLA-typed donors, 80 million to 90 million of them, were held in an early data release. Of over 350 genotyped donors, roughly 76% grouped in the Caucasian-associated ancestry cluster.

Findings and limits, study-wide: An ancestry cluster, one associated with Asian ancestry, reportedly showed fewer N-insertions than the 666-donor mean in a later analysis.

The PCR employed 60 Vbeta primers together with 13 Jbeta primers. The repertoire was sequenced with immunoSEQ multiplex PCR; TCRdb's copy has only in-frame clones and lacks some. The sample includes some 140,000 clones, around 77% of them seen just once. This TCR came from a woman aged 60-75 years in good health and CMV-seronegative. The specimen sequenced was PBMCs. This rearrangement joins TRBV5-1 to TRBJ2-5; the match to TRBD1 covers 7 bases. The CDR3 DNA reads as TGCGCCAGCAGCTTGGGCGACAGGGCAAGGCAAGAGACCCAGTACTTC. Translating gives CASSLGDRARQETQYF.